This T cell receptor beta chain was obtained from a study of blood T cell repertoires in COVID-19. Overall study context: PBMCs, B-cell-depleted T cells, or T cells were the source of the cDNA or gDNA that made up the material.

Generated by immunoSEQ multiplex PCR, the TCRdb table keeps only in-frame clones and is missing some. The sample includes some 79,000 clones, roughly 90% seen only once; the top ten take approximately 15%. The ends lost 0 bases at V and 5 bases at J; junction bases unmatched: 8. CDR3 length: 17 amino acids. Germline loops: CDR1 MDHEN, CDR2 SYDVKM. The V and J genes are TRBV28 and TRBJ1-4, with 8 bases aligning to TRBD1. The TCR was taken from a man in his 70s with active or convalescent COVID-19. The sequenced material came from peripheral blood. The DNA for the CDR3 is TGTGCCAGCAGTTTATGGCAGGGGGCGGGAGGGAATGAAAAACTGTTTTTT. Amino acid sequence: CASSLWQGAGGNEKLFF.